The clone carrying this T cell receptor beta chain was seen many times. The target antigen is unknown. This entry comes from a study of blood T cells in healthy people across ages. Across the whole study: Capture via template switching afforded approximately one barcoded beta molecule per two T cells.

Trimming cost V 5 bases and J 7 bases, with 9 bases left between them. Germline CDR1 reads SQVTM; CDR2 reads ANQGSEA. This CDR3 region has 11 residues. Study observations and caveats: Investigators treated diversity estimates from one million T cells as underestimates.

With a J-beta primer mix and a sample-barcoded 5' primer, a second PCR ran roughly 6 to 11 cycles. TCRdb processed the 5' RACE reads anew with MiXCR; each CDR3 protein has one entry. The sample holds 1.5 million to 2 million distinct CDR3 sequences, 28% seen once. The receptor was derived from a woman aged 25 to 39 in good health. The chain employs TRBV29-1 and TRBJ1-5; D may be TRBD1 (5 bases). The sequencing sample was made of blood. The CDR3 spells CSVPRAQPQHF. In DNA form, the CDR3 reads TGCAGCGTTCCCAGGGCCCAGCCCCAGCATTTT.